Listed here is a single T cell receptor (beta chain). The target antigen is unknown. The data belong to a study of T cell repertoires in cytomegalovirus infection. MiXCR, applied by TCRdb to the reads, yields one record per CDR3 protein. The top ten clones hold approximately 60% of a sample with 230,000 or so distinct CDR3 sequences, around 35% of them seen once. Sequences were derived from CD8+ T cells from cultured PBMCs, sampled from culture after CMV antigen stimulation. The source of this sequence is a human donor in good health (CMV status not recorded). Some clones in this sample may be carry-over from other donors' samples.

CDR3 sequence (DNA): TGCAGCGTTTGCTACGAGCAGTACTTC. Its translation is CSVCYEQYF. The chain joins TRBV29-1 to TRBJ2-7; D call uncertain. The CDR3 is made up of 9 amino acids. Trimming left V 5 bases short and J 3 bases short, with 2 bases between. Germline assignment: CDR1 SQVTM and CDR2 ANQGSEA.